The 21 T cell receptor beta chains listed next were all sequenced from one sample in a study of identical twins. Using its own MiXCR run on the 5' RACE reads, TCRdb lists one record per CDR3 protein. The sample lists around 680,000 distinct CDR3 sequences, over 8.5% occurring once. The data also belong to a second study, concerning yellow fever vaccine responses in identical twins.

Sequences were obtained from PBMCs. Every receptor here comes from a woman between 18 and 29 years old in good health.

The table lists this clonotype with a few counts. The junction departs from germline at one end; a sequencing error may be responsible. This chain connects TRBV7-9 to TRBJ2-3, with D perhaps being TRBD1 or TRBD2 (6 bases each). This CDR3 is built from 13 residues. Germline V CDR1 and CDR2: SEHNR, FQNEAQ (reference sequence). As DNA, the CDR3 is TGTGCCAGCAGCTACCAAACAGGGACTGAATTGGTTTTT. It yields the protein CASSYQTGTELVF.

CDR3 nucleotide sequence: TGTGCCAGCAGTTACCTGTCGGGATCCGCCTACGAGCAGTACTTC. Protein: CASSYLSGSAYEQYF. The gene calls are TRBV6-2 or TRBV6-3 and TRBJ2-7, with D possibly matching TRBD2 (5 bases). Per the germline V gene, CDR1 is MNHEY and CDR2 is SVGEGT. Deletions cut 2 bases from V and 2 bases from J, with 13 bases between. The CDR3 extends over 15 amino acids.

This clonotype was seen more than once but under ten times. The chain recombines TRBV24-1 with TRBJ2-3, with TRBD1 matching over 10 bases. Germline trimming cut 4 bases from V and 2 bases from J; bases unmatched to any gene: 5. Germline V gene lookup returns CDR1 KGHDR and CDR2 SFDVKD. The CDR3 consists of 16 residues. The chain's CDR3 is CATSEPTGGVTDTQYF. The CDR3 DNA is TGTGCCACCAGTGAGCCGACAGGGGGCGTCACAGATACGCAGTATTTT.

Here the CDR3 DNA reads TGTGCCAGCAGCCCGGGACCCGGAGGGCGGGCCCTCTCCTACGAGCAGTACTTC. This codes for CASSPGPGGRALSYEQYF. This chain joins TRBV11-2 and TRBJ2-7; D is possibly TRBD2 (6 bases). This CDR3 has 18 amino acids. V lost 5 bases and J 0 bases, leaving 23 bases between the germline ends. From germline, CDR1 is SGHAT and CDR2 FQNNGV.

This clonotype has a count of ten or more. The chain has TRBV10-3 and TRBJ2-1; D not certain. Trimming took 3 bases from V and 8 from J, leaving 20 bases between them. CDR3 length: 16 amino acids. CDR1 ENHRY and CDR2 SYGVKD come from the germline V gene. CDR3 coding DNA: TGTGCCATCAGTGATTCCGTTCCCTCCTCGTCCGATGAGCAGTTCTTC. This sequence encodes CAISDSVPSSSDEQFF.

At least ten counts were recorded for this clonotype. The chain carries TRBV7-9 and TRBJ2-7; TRBD2 matches at 12 bases. The CDR3 loop spans 16 amino acids. CDR1 SEHNR and CDR2 FQNEAQ come from the germline V gene (reference sequence). V shed 5 bases and J 4 bases; nucleotides not matched to a gene: 9. CDR3 region: CASSLGLAGLGYEQYF. The CDR3 DNA reads as TGTGCCAGCAGCCTTGGACTAGCGGGACTTGGGTACGAGCAGTACTTC.

CDR3 loop: CASSVGSPSPLHF. For the CDR3, the DNA is TGTGCCAGCAGCGTAGGCTCTCCCTCACCCCTCCACTTT. The genes are TRBV9 and TRBJ1-6; D remains ambiguous. Trimming cost V 0 bases and J 10 bases, with 8 bases left between them. Germline CDR1 reads SGDLS; CDR2 reads YYNGEE. This CDR3 has 13 amino acids.

This clonotype was counted many times. The rearrangement links TRBV6-6 to TRBJ2-7; D assignment may be TRBD1 or TRBD2 (5 bases each). V lost 6 bases and J lost 6, with 12 bases in between. Germline V gene lookup returns CDR1 MNHNY and CDR2 SVGAGI (reference sequence). The CDR3 consists of 12 residues. The CDR3 nucleotides read TGTGCCAGCAGCCAGGGACGCGGCGAGCAGTACTTC. It is translated as CASSQGRGEQYF.

This clonotype showed up many times. The chain recombines TRBV14 with TRBJ1-4; tentative D call: TRBD1 (5 bases). CDR1 is SGHDN and CDR2 is FVKESK in the germline V gene. The CDR3 covers 20 residues. Deletions cut 0 bases from V and 5 bases from J, with 25 bases between. The CDR3, as DNA: TGTGCCAGCAGCCAAGATGCCCGGCAGCAGGGCCGAGGGTCCAATGAAAAACTGTTTTTT. This encodes CASSQDARQQGRGSNEKLFF.

This clonotype was seen a handful of times. J is TRBJ2-6 and V is TRBV5-1; D ambiguous. The ends were cut back, 3 bases at V and 2 bases at J, with 6 bases in the middle. Germline CDR1 reads SGHRS; CDR2 reads YFSETQ. The CDR3 consists of 14 residues. CDR3 residues: CASSWVTGANVLTF. CDR3 bases: TGCGCCAGCAGCTGGGTTACTGGGGCCAACGTCCTGACTTTC.

This clonotype was counted a few times. This rearrangement joins TRBV3-1 to TRBJ2-7; tentatively, D is TRBD2 (6 bases). The germline CDR1 and CDR2 sequences are LGHDT and YNNKEL (reference sequence). V lost 4 bases, J lost 6 bases, and 16 bases lay in between. This CDR3 has 14 amino acids. The CDR3: CASSPLRGRSEQYF. In nucleotides, the CDR3 is TGTGCCAGCAGCCCCCTTCGGGGGAGGAGCGAGCAGTACTTC.

The chain has TRBV28 and TRBJ2-3; D not certain. V lost 8 bases and J 8 bases, leaving 14 bases between the germline ends. This CDR3 has 12 amino acids. In germline, CDR1 is MDHEN, CDR2 SYDVKM. CDR3 loop: CASGIVAVTQYF. Written as DNA, the CDR3 is TGTGCCAGCGGTATTGTCGCCGTTACGCAGTATTTT.

The chain combines TRBV12-3 or TRBV12-4 with TRBJ2-3; possibly TRBD2 for D (5 bases). Trimming pared 5 bases from V and 5 bases from J, leaving 17 bases between. The CDR3 loop spans 15 amino acids. The CDR3 DNA reads as TGTGCCAGCAGTCGGTTAGAGGGTGGGCAAGATACGCAGTATTTT. It specifies CASSRLEGGQDTQYF.

This clonotype came up a few times. The CDR3 protein is CASSPRGGNDEQFF. The CDR3 DNA sequence: TGTGCCAGCAGCCCGCGGGGGGGCAACGATGAGCAGTTCTTC. The V gene is TRBV7-3, the J gene TRBJ2-1, with TRBD2 identical over 9 bases. This CDR3 is 14 amino acids long. Germline trimming cut 5 bases from V and 8 bases from J; bases unmatched to any gene: 7. The germline CDR1 and CDR2 sequences are SGHTA and FQGTGA. Supplemented by reference TRBV7-3 and TRBJ2-1, the full variable domain reads GAGVSQTPSNKVTEKGKYVELRCDPISGHTALYWYRQSLGQGPEFLIYFQGTGAADDSGLPNDRFFAVRPEGSVSTLKIQRTERGDSAVYLCASSPRGGNDEQFFGPGTRLTVL.

This clonotype was detected once. This rearrangement joins TRBV3-1 to TRBJ2-4; 7 bases map to TRBD1. The V segment lost 11 bases and the J segment 9 bases; nucleotides outside the gene matches: 19. There are 15 residues in the CDR3. Germline CDR1 reads LGHDT; CDR2 reads YNNKEL (reference sequence). This CDR3 reads CASSQQRTGFGIQYF. The DNA for the CDR3 is TGTGCCTCCAGCCAGCAAAGGACAGGCTTTGGCATTCAGTACTTC.

V and J are TRBV3-1 and TRBJ2-5; D gene ambiguous. Germline values: CDR1 LGHDT, CDR2 YNNKEL (reference sequence). The CDR3 consists of 11 residues. Trimming stripped 0 bases from V and 7 bases from J, with 3 bases between. CDR3 loop: CASSQEGTQYF. In DNA, the CDR3 is TGTGCCAGCAGCCAAGAGGGGACCCAGTACTTC.

This clonotype has only a few counts. The V gene is TRBV7-8, the J gene TRBJ2-7; the D gene is possibly TRBD2 (6 bases). CDR1 and CDR2 (germline): SGHVS, FQNEAQ. Trimming took off 2 bases at V and 6 bases at J, with 14 bases between the two ends. The CDR3 contains 14 residues. The CDR3 spells CASSLSSVGFEQYF. The CDR3 coding sequence is TGTGCCAGCAGCTTATCTAGCGTTGGTTTCGAGCAGTACTTC.

This clonotype was seen only a few times. V is TRBV6-5 and J is TRBJ2-2, with 8 bases that match TRBD2. Per the germline V gene, CDR1 is MNHEY and CDR2 is SVGAGI. The junction had 12 bases not matched to a gene; V was cut back by 4 bases and J by 5 bases. The CDR3 spans 17 residues. The CDR3 spells CASSSLLQRGRTGELFF. CDR3 nucleotides: TGTGCCAGCAGTTCTCTACTTCAGCGGGGGAGGACCGGGGAGCTGTTTTTT.

This clonotype was seen a few times. The chain uses TRBV24-1 and TRBJ2-3; D ambiguous. V was pared by 0 bases and J by 2 bases, with 5 bases between. The CDR3 runs 14 residues. Germline CDR1 is KGHDR and CDR2 is SFDVKD. The CDR3 loop is CATSDLDVTDTQYF. The DNA of the CDR3 is TGTGCCACCAGTGATTTGGACGTCACAGATACGCAGTATTTT.

The table lists this clonotype with a few counts. The chain uses TRBV24-1 and TRBJ2-5; no clear D gene. Germline values: CDR1 KGHDR, CDR2 SFDVKD. V gave up 6 bases and J gave up 0 bases, with 1 base separating them. This CDR3 comprises 11 residues. DNA for the CDR3: TGTGCCACCAGTTACCAAGAGACCCAGTACTTC. Residues: CATSYQETQYF.

The chain has TRBV5-1 and TRBJ1-1; D gene uncertain. Trimming shortened V by 3 bases and J by 0 bases, and 15 bases separated the two germline ends. The CDR3 has 16 amino acids. Germline V gene lookup returns CDR1 SGHRS and CDR2 YFSETQ. Here the CDR3 DNA reads TGCGCCAGCAGCTACCGTCCCAGTATTTTGAACACTGAAGCTTTCTTT. Its protein is CASSYRPSILNTEAFF.